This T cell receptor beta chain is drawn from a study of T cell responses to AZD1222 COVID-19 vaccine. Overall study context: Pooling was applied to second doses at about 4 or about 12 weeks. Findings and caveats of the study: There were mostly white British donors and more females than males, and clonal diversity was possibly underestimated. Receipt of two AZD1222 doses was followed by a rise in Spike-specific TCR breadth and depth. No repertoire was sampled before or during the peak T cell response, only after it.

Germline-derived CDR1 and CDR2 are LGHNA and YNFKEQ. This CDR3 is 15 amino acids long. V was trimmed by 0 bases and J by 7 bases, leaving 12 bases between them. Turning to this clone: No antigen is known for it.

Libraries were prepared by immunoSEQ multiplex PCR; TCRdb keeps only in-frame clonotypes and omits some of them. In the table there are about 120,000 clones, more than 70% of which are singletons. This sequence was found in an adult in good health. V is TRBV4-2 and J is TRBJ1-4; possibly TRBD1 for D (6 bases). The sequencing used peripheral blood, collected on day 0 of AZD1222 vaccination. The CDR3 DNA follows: TGTGCCAGCAGCCAAGAGGGCAGGGGTAGTGAAAAACTGTTTTTT. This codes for CASSQEGRGSEKLFF.